The 3 T cell receptor beta chains given below trace back to one sample, sequenced in a study of blood T cell repertoires in COVID-19. Sequenced by immunoSEQ multiplex PCR; TCRdb stores in-frame clones only, minus some. This table has a few hundred thousand clones, 89% appearing once. The sequenced material came from peripheral blood. Receptors originate from a woman in her 30s with COVID-19, enrolled during active disease.

Notes on this clone: The sample holds other DNA sequences that translate to the same CDR3. The rearrangement links TRBV5-4 to TRBJ1-6; possibly TRBD1 for D (6 bases). This CDR3 has 14 residues. V lost 0 bases, J lost 6 bases, and 7 bases lay in between. Germline V gives CDR1 SGHNT, CDR2 YYREEE (reference sequence). The CDR3 DNA follows: TGTGCCAGCAGCTTGGGACAGGCTAATTCACCCCTCCACTTT. Translation gives CASSLGQANSPLHF.

The CDR3 reads CASSSGQGNQPQHF. Written as DNA, the CDR3 is TGTGCCAGCTCATCCGGACAGGGCAATCAGCCCCAGCATTTT. The chain joins TRBV18 to TRBJ1-5, with TRBD1 matching over 7 bases. The germline V gene encodes CDR1 KGHSH and CDR2 LQKENI. The CDR3 has 14 residues. V was clipped by 5 bases and J by 2 bases; unmatched bases: 3.

The J gene is TRBJ2-1, the V gene TRBV9; unclear D gene. The CDR3 runs to 14 residues. The germline CDR1 and CDR2 sequences are SGDLS and YYNGEE. V was shortened by 0 bases and J by 5 bases, with 9 bases between the two germline ends. CDR3 bases: TGTGCCAGCAGCGTAGATGGCTTTGACAATGAGCAGTTCTTC. Amino acids: CASSVDGFDNEQFF.